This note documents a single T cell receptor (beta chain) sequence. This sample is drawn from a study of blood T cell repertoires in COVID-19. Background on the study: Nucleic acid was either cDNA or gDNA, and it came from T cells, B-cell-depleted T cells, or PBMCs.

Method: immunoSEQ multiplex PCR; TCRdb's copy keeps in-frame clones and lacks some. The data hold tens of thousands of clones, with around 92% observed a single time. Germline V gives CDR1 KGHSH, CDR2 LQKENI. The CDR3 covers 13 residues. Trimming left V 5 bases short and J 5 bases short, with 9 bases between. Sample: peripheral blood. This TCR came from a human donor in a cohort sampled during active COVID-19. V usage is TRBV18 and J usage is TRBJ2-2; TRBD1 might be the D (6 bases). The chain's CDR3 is CASSRTVTGELFF. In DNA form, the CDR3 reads TGTGCCAGCTCAAGGACAGTAACCGGGGAGCTGTTTTTT.